This T cell receptor (beta chain) came from a study of T-cell memory formation after mild COVID-19 (dated by TCRdb to the early 2020s). For context, the study as a whole: Most TCR sequence clusters were specific to one of the two donors. In two donors, T-cell clones that expanded and contracted after mild COVID-19 were followed by sequencing TCRalpha and TCRbeta repertoires longitudinally. Two young, previously healthy adult volunteers made up the cohort, one male and one female.

Ficoll-Paque density gradient centrifugation was used to isolate PBMCs. This sample was sequenced with an Illumina NovaSeq 6000. TCRalpha and TCRbeta cDNA libraries were built by 5'RACE with constant-segment primers, adding sample barcodes and unique molecular identifiers. Trizol reagent was used to extract RNA from every sample. Libraries were amplified in two PCR steps, with a second sample barcode and Illumina TruSeq adapters added in the second step. Sequencing of libraries was performed on an Illumina NovaSeq with 2 x 150 bp paired-end reads. On the study's bioinformatics: With migec v1.2.7, reads were demultiplexed and then collapsed into UMI-guided consensus sequences. Using mixcr v2.1.11, the UMI consensuses were aligned to TRA and TRB V and J templates and assembled into clonotypes. A clonotype was counted as expanded or contracted only when both edgeR and NoisET called the clonotype significant, with the noise models trained on biological replicates. edgeR calls used a false discovery rate-adjusted p below 0.01 and a log2 fold-change threshold of 1. PCA with hierarchical clustering of max-normalized trajectories of the 1000 most abundant clonotypes was used as exploratory dynamics analysis. Separately sequenced CD4+ and CD8+ repertoires were used to assign a CD4 or CD8 phenotype to each responding clone. TCRdb trimmed public reads at Q25 via fastp, called clones via MiXCR and kept in-frame beta chains. Under each unique CDR3 protein, matching rows form one entry showing the most common genes and DNA. The V and J calls here are based on TCRdb, not the publication. The sample table records 300,000 to 400,000 distinct CDR3 sequences; 28% of these occur just once. Less than 15% of the sample lies in the top ten.

As regards this clonotype: Its recognized antigen is unknown. Base qualities are not provided; no much larger clone lies one nucleotide away.

The paper as a whole reports these results and caveats: Some responding clones were detected in pre-infection memory, which suggested that pre-existing cross-reactive memory T cells had joined the SARS-CoV-2 response. Contracting CD4+ clones appeared mostly in the CM and EM memory subsets, whereas CD8+ clones were enriched in EMRA. Balanced CD4/CD8 phenotypes were observed for clones contracting from day 15 to 85, whereas a bias towards CD4+ was observed for a second wave of clones expanding from day 15 to 37. Only two mild cases were covered in the study, and larger cohorts including severe cases with pre-infection samples were considered necessary. Whether the second-wave clones peaking on day 37 were SARS-CoV-2 specific was not confirmed.

The germline V gene gives CDR1 as MNHEY and CDR2 as SVGEGT. V is shortened by 5 bases, J by 6 bases, and the region joining them spans 11 bases. The CDR3 spans 12 residues, from the cysteine through the phenylalanine. The sequence is cut down to CDR3 DNA, 36 bases in frame from base 1. The chain employs TRBV6-2 or TRBV6-3 and TRBJ2-7, with the D gene too uncertain to name. The specimen sequenced was PBMCs or a T cell subset sorted from them (not recorded which). The receptor was isolated from an adult woman who had mild COVID-19 (a few samples of this study predate the infection). The sample titles of this study are shuffled in the database, so cell type and time point are left out; the donor was told from shared clones. The CDR3: CASSELRGEQYF. The sequenced DNA is TGTGCCAGCAGTGAACTTCGAGGCGAGCAGTACTTC.